The 3 T cell receptor beta chains given below trace back to one sample, sequenced in a study of cytomegalovirus exposure and HLA in healthy donors. Researchers ran the PCR with 60 Vbeta and 13 Jbeta primers. Sequencing was performed with immunoSEQ multiplex PCR; in TCRdb, only in-frame clones are kept and a portion is missing. The sample includes around 130,000 clones, roughly two thirds seen only once; the top ten take roughly 1.6%. The specimen was PBMCs. These TCRs come from a man between 25 and 39 years old in good health and CMV-seropositive.

This chain links TRBV9 with TRBJ1-3, with D possibly being TRBD1 (6 bases). Germline lookup yields CDR1 SGDLS and CDR2 YYNGEE. V was shortened by 2 bases and J by 0 bases, with 9 bases between the two germline ends. There are 15 residues in the CDR3. For the CDR3, the DNA is TGTGCCAGCAGCGTCGGACAGTACTCTGGAAACACCATATATTTT. Its translation: CASSVGQYSGNTIYF.

This chain connects TRBV5-4 to TRBJ2-5, with D tentatively TRBD1 (6 bases). The germline V and J ends were trimmed by 2 bases and 1 base, with 9 bases remaining between them. Germline V gene lookup returns CDR1 SGHNT and CDR2 YYREEE (reference sequence). CDR3 length: 14 residues. The CDR3 nucleotides are TGTGCCAGCAGCTTTACAGGGAGCCAAGAGACCCAGTACTTC. Its translation: CASSFTGSQETQYF. The variable domain in full, with the rest retrieved from reference TRBV5-4 and TRBJ2-5, is ETGVTQSPTHLIKTRGQQVTLRCSSQSGHNTVSWYQQALGQGPQFIFQYYREEENGRGNFPPRFSGLQFPNYSSELNVNALELDDSALYLCASSFTGSQETQYFGPGTRLLVL.

The V call is TRBV5-1, the J call TRBJ2-1, with TRBD2 matching over 13 bases. V lost 4 bases to trimming and J lost 12 bases; unmatched junction nucleotides: 7. Germline V gives CDR1 SGHRS, CDR2 YFSETQ. The CDR3 covers 14 residues. CDR3 bases: TGCGCCAGCAGCGCTAGGACTAGCGGGAGCTTGCAGTTCTTC. This encodes CASSARTSGSLQFF. The variable domain in full, completed from reference TRBV5-1 and TRBJ2-1, reads KAGVTQTPRYLIKTRGQQVTLSCSPISGHRSVSWYQQTPGQGLQFLFEYFSETQRNKGNFPGRFSGRQFSNSRSEMNVSTLELGDSALYLCASSARTSGSLQFFGPGTRLTVL.